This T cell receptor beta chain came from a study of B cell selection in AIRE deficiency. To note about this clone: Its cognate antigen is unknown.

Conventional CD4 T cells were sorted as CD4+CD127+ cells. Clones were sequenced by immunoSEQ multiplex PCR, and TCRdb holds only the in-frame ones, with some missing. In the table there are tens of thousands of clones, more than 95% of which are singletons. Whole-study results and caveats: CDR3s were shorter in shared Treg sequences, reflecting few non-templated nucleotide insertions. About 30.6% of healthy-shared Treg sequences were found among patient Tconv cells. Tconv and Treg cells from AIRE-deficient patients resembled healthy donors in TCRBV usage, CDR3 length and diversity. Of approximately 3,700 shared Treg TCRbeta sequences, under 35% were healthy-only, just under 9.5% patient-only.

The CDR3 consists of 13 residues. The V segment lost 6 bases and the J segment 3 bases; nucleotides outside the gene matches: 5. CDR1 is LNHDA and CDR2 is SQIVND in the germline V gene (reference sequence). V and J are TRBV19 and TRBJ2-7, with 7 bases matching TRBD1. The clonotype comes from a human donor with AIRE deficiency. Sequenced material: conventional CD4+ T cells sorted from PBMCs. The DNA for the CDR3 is TGTGCCAGTAGGGGACAGCCTTTCTACGAGCAGTACTTC. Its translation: CASRGQPFYEQYF.